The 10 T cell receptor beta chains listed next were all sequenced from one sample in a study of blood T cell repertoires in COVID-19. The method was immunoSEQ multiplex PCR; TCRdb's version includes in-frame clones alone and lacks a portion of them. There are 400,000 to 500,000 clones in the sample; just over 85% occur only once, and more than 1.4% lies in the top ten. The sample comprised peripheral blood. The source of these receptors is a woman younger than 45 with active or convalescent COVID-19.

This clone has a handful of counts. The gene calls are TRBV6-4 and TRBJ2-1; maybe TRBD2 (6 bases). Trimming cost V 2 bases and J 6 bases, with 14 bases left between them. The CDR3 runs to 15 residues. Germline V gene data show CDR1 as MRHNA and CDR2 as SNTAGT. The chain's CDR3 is CASSDRPGEFNEQFF. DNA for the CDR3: TGTGCCAGCAGTGACCGCCCGGGGGAATTCAATGAGCAGTTCTTC.

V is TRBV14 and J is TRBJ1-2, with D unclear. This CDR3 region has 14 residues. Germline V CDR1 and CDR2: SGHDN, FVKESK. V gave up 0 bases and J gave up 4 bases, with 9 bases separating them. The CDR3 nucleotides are TGTGCCAGCAGCCAAGATGGGAGAATCTATGGCTACACCTTC. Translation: CASSQDGRIYGYTF.

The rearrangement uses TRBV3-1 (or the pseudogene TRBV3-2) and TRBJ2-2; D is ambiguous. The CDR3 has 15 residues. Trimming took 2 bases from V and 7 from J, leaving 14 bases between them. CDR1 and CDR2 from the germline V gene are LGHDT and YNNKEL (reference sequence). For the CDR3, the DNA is TGTGCCAGCAGCCAAAAGCTAGTACCCCGCGGGGAGCTGTTTTTT. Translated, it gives CASSQKLVPRGELFF.

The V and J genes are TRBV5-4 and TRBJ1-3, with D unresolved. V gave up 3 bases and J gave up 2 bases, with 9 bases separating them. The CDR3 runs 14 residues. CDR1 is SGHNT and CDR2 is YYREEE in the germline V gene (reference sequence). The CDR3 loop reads CASSSPGAGNTIYF. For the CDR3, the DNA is TGTGCCAGCAGCTCCCCGGGAGCTGGAAACACCATATATTTT.

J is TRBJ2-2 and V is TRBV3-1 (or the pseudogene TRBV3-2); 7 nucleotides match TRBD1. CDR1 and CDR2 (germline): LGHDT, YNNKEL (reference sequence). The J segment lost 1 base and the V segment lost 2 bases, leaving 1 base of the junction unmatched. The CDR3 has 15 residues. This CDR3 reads CASSQQGVNTGELFF. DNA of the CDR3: TGTGCCAGCAGCCAACAGGGGGTGAACACCGGGGAGCTGTTTTTT.

CDR3 coding DNA: TGTGCCACCAGCAGAGAGGTAGGGACAGGTAATGAAGCTTTCTTT. Residues: CATSREVGTGNEAFF. V usage is TRBV15 and J usage is TRBJ1-1; 8 bases fit TRBD1. V dropped 0 bases and J dropped 7; count of bases not matched to a gene: 7. Germline lookup yields CDR1 LNHNV and CDR2 YYDKDF (reference sequence). CDR3 size: 15 residues.

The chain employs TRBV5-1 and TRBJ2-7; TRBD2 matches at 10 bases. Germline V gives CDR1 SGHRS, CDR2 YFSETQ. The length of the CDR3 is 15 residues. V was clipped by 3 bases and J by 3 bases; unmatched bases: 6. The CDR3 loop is CASSYRVAGGYEQYF. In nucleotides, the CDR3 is TGCGCCAGCAGCTATAGAGTAGCGGGAGGCTACGAGCAGTACTTC.

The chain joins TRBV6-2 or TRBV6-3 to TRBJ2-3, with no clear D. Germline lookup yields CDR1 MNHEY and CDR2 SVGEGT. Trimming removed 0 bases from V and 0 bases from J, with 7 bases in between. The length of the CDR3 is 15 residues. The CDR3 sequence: CASSYSTTSTDTQYF. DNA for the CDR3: TGTGCCAGCAGTTACTCGACGACTAGCACAGATACGCAGTATTTT.

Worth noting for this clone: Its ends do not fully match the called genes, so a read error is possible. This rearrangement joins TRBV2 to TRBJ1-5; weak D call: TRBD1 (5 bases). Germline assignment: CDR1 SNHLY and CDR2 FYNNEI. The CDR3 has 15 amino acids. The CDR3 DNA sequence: TGTGCCACCAGTGAGGGGAGCTATAGCAATCAGCCCCAGCATTTT. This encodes CATSEGSYSNQPQHF.

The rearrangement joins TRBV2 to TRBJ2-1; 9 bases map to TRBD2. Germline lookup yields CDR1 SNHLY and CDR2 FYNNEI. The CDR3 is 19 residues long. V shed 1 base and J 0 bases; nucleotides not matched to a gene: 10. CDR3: CASSEGGSGRSPSYNEQFF. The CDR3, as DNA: TGTGCCAGCAGTGAAGGGGGTAGCGGGAGATCCCCCTCCTACAATGAGCAGTTCTTC.